In its sample, the clone carrying this TCR beta chain was seen a few times. Its antigen is currently unknown. The CDR3 length is 14 residues. Deletions cut 1 base from V and 8 bases from J, with 12 bases between. The sample comes from a study of blood T cells in healthy people across ages. Study-wide findings and caveats: TCR beta diversity correlated strongly with naive T cell percentage.

The sample providers were healthy Caucasian people from Russia, aged about 6 to 90. The second PCR ran about 6 to 12 cycles with a sample-barcoded 5' primer and J-beta primers. From the 5' RACE reads, TCRdb called clonotypes with MiXCR, one entry per CDR3 protein. The repertoire includes some 760,000 distinct CDR3 sequences, roughly 25% of them detected once, and more than 3% sits in the top ten. This same sample was also taken into another study, of T cells of mothers and their children. Per that study: It was through the M1S primer of the second PCR that sample barcodes and 2-4 random nucleotides were added. The effect of thymic selection on TCR recombination output is similar between related and unrelated pairs.

Sequencing was performed on blood. This sequence joins TRBV12-3 or TRBV12-4 and TRBJ2-4; either TRBD1 or TRBD2 may supply D (5 bases each). The sequence derives from a boy aged 5-17 years in good health. The CDR3 reads CASSLGWGSDIQYF. DNA of the CDR3: TGTGCCAGCAGTTTAGGGTGGGGGTCGGACATTCAGTACTTC.